The 22 T cell receptor beta chains below were found in one sample sequenced in a study of blood T cell repertoires in COVID-19. TCRdb's table, derived via immunoSEQ multiplex PCR, lists solely in-frame clones and lacks some. The sample gives more than 80,000 clones, 88% of which show up once; approximately 10% is in the top ten. The sample consisted of peripheral blood. These receptors originate from a man at least 80 years old with acute or convalescent COVID-19.

The chain links TRBV9 to TRBJ1-1, with TRBD1 identical over 8 bases. The V gene end was trimmed by 0 bases and the J gene end by 3 bases; junction bases not matched to a gene: 7. Germline CDR1 reads SGDLS; CDR2 reads YYNGEE. This CDR3 contains 16 residues. The CDR3 here is CASSVGGTQGDTEAFF. DNA for the CDR3: TGTGCCAGCAGCGTAGGAGGGACACAGGGGGACACTGAAGCTTTCTTT.

This clone occurred once. The chain links TRBV24-1 to TRBJ1-1, with D tentatively TRBD1 (5 bases). V was shortened by 7 bases and J by 5 bases, with 13 bases between the two germline ends. The CDR3 is 13 amino acids. Germline CDR1 reads KGHDR; CDR2 reads SFDVKD. CDR3 loop: CATSSRGETEAFF. The CDR3 DNA reads as TGTGCCACCAGCTCTCGGGGGGAGACTGAAGCTTTCTTT.

This chain links TRBV18 with TRBJ2-2; the match to TRBD1 covers 8 bases. Trimming took 5 bases from V and 1 from J; bases not matched to a gene: 3. Germline V gene sequence: CDR1 KGHSH, CDR2 LQKENI. This CDR3 has 15 residues. As DNA, the CDR3 is TGTGCCAGCTCAACCGACAGGGGGAACACCGGGGAGCTGTTTTTT. It yields the protein CASSTDRGNTGELFF.

The rearrangement joins TRBV5-1 to TRBJ2-7, with no clear D. From germline, CDR1 is SGHRS and CDR2 YFSETQ. V lost 3 bases to trimming and J lost 0 bases, with 10 bases between them. The CDR3 extends over 14 amino acids. The CDR3, as DNA: TGCGCCAGCAGCTCGGCAGGCCTCTCCTACGAGCAGTACTTC. It codes for CASSSAGLSYEQYF.

The chain employs TRBV5-4 and TRBJ1-2; maybe TRBD1 (5 bases). V lost 4 bases to trimming and J lost 2 bases, with 18 bases between them. The germline CDR1 and CDR2 sequences are SGHNT and YYREEE (reference sequence). This CDR3 is 16 amino acids long. The CDR3 loop is CASSPGTSKSNYGYTF. The DNA of the CDR3 is TGTGCCAGCAGCCCCGGGACTTCCAAATCGAACTATGGCTACACCTTC.

V gene TRBV27 combines with J gene TRBJ1-2, with a possible D match to TRBD1 (5 bases). V lost 5 bases to trimming and J lost 8 bases, with 15 bases between them. This CDR3 spans 13 amino acids. CDR1 is MNHEY, CDR2 SMNVEV, per germline (reference sequence). CDR3 sequence: CASSPSGRAGYTF. CDR3 DNA: TGTGCCAGCAGTCCATCGGGCAGGGCGGGCTACACCTTC.

The chain has TRBV28 and TRBJ1-5; D remains unclear. The CDR3 sequence is 17 residues long. The germline V gene encodes CDR1 MDHEN and CDR2 SYDVKM. Trimming took 2 bases from V and 3 from J, leaving 17 bases between them. The CDR3 DNA reads as TGTGCCAGCAGTTTAGTTTCCGGGAATGGTGACAATCAGCCCCAGCATTTT. Protein sequence: CASSLVSGNGDNQPQHF.

The rearrangement links TRBV7-9 to TRBJ1-3, with 12 bases identical to TRBD1. From germline, CDR1 is SEHNR and CDR2 FQNEAQ (reference sequence). V gave up 7 bases and J gave up 1 base; unmatched junction bases: 5. This CDR3 has 16 residues. In DNA, the CDR3 is TGTGCCAGCACCCCGGGACAGGGGGCTTCTGGAAACACCATATATTTT. Amino acid sequence: CASTPGQGASGNTIYF.

This chain links TRBV9 with TRBJ2-7, with 9 positions matching TRBD1. The junction had 6 bases not matched to a gene; V was cut back by 3 bases and J by 2 bases. Per germline, CDR1 SGDLS and CDR2 YYNGEE. This CDR3 contains 15 residues. The DNA of the CDR3 is TGTGCCAGCAGCGAATCTACAGGGGGCGCCTACGAGCAGTACTTC. Amino acid sequence: CASSESTGGAYEQYF.

This chain connects TRBV24-1 to TRBJ1-4; D ambiguous. The CDR3 has 15 amino acids. V lost 4 bases and J 5 bases, leaving 13 bases between the germline ends. CDR1 and CDR2 (germline): KGHDR, SFDVKD. As DNA, the CDR3 is TGTGCCACCAGTGACGGCGGGTCGGGAAATGAAAAACTGTTTTTT. Protein sequence: CATSDGGSGNEKLFF.

The chain uses TRBV3-1 (or the pseudogene TRBV3-2) and TRBJ2-2; 16 nucleotides match TRBD2. After removal of 3 bases from V and 4 bases from J, the junction contained 5 bases not matched to a gene. The length of the CDR3 is 18 residues. CDR1 and CDR2 from the germline V gene are LGHDT and YNNKEL (reference sequence). The CDR3 protein is CASSQLGLAGGRTGELFF. The CDR3 DNA reads as TGTGCCAGCAGCCAGCTGGGACTAGCGGGGGGGCGCACCGGGGAGCTGTTTTTT.

V gene TRBV5-4 combines with J gene TRBJ2-5; maybe TRBD2 (7 bases). In germline, CDR1 is SGHNT, CDR2 YYREEE (reference sequence). The V end lost 2 bases, the J end lost 3 bases, and 14 bases lay between the germline ends. The CDR3 has 15 amino acids. The CDR3 loop is CASSFGGGGEETQYF. The CDR3 DNA sequence: TGTGCCAGCAGCTTCGGAGGGGGGGGAGAAGAGACCCAGTACTTC.

The V call is TRBV6-1, the J call TRBJ1-6, with D possibly TRBD1 on 6 matching bases. Germline V gives CDR1 MNHNS, CDR2 SASEGT. The CDR3 has 14 residues. V lost 0 bases and J lost 14, with 14 bases in between. Here the CDR3 DNA reads TGTGCCAGCAGTGAAGCAAGGGGGGGACCTACCCTCCACTTT. Translating gives CASSEARGGPTLHF.

The V call is TRBV6-5, the J call TRBJ2-7; D is possibly TRBD1 (5 bases). From germline, CDR1 is MNHEY and CDR2 SVGAGI. The CDR3 contains 16 residues. V lost 0 bases, J lost 4 bases, and 16 bases lay in between. CDR3 loop: CASSYSSARVNYEQYF. The CDR3 DNA reads TGTGCCAGCAGTTACTCGAGTGCCAGGGTAAATTACGAGCAGTACTTC.

CDR3 region: CASMTGRGPSLLFF. The CDR3 DNA is TGTGCCAGCATGACGGGCAGGGGGCCCTCTTTACTGTTTTTT. The rearrangement uses TRBV6-5 and TRBJ1-4, with 8 nucleotides matching TRBD1. V shed 7 bases, J shed 13 bases, and the junction held 14 bases outside the gene matches. The CDR3 contains 14 residues. CDR1 is MNHEY, CDR2 SVGAGI, per germline.

The chain combines TRBV5-6 with TRBJ2-7, with D maybe TRBD2 (6 bases). Germline values: CDR1 SGHDT, CDR2 YYEEEE. Trimming took 2 bases from V and 6 from J, leaving 9 bases between them. The CDR3 is 12 amino acids. CDR3 nucleotide sequence: TGTGCCAGCAGCTTCGGAGGGGTCGAGCAGTACTTC. Its protein product is CASSFGGVEQYF.

V is TRBV7-9 and J is TRBJ1-4; D call uncertain. Per the germline V gene, CDR1 is SEHNR and CDR2 is FQNEAQ (reference sequence). CDR3 length equals 17 residues. Trimming cost V 2 bases and J 1 base, with 14 bases left between them. CDR3 sequence reads: CASSLRSPRITNEKLFF. Written as DNA, the CDR3 is TGTGCCAGCAGCTTACGGAGTCCTAGAATAACTAATGAAAAACTGTTTTTT.

The CDR3 reads CASSSTSGIRYEQYF. For the CDR3, the DNA is TGTGCCAGCTCATCGACTAGCGGGATAAGGTACGAGCAGTACTTC. The chain is built from TRBV18 and TRBJ2-7; 11 bases are shared with TRBD2. There are 15 residues in the CDR3. V lost 5 bases and J lost 4; bases outside the gene matches: 7. Germline V lookup: CDR1 KGHSH, CDR2 LQKENI.

The V gene is TRBV19, the J gene TRBJ1-2; TRBD1 matches at 7 bases. Germline-derived CDR1 and CDR2 are LNHDA and SQIVND (reference sequence). The CDR3 consists of 14 residues. The V segment lost 6 bases and the J segment 4 bases; nucleotides outside the gene matches: 8. DNA for the CDR3: TGTGCCAGTAGATCCTGGGACAGCCTCTATGGCTACACCTTC. It encodes CASRSWDSLYGYTF. Full variable domain (missing parts from reference TRBV19 and TRBJ1-2): DGGITQSPKYLFRKEGQNVTLSCEQNLNHDAMYWYRQDPGQGLRLIYYSQIVNDFQKGDIAEGYSVSREKKESFPLTVTSAQKNPTAFYLCASRSWDSLYGYTFGSGTRLTVV.

The chain combines TRBV27 with TRBJ2-1, with 7 bases matching TRBD2. This CDR3 comprises 15 residues. The germline V gene encodes CDR1 MNHEY and CDR2 SMNVEV (reference sequence). With V trimmed by 3 bases and J by 8 bases, 10 bases remained unmatched. The CDR3 DNA reads as TGTGCCAGCAGTTTCGACCCAGGACTAGGCGATGAGCAGTTCTTC. Its protein is CASSFDPGLGDEQFF.

J is TRBJ2-5 and V is TRBV18; D possibly corresponds to TRBD1 (5 bases). This CDR3 contains 14 residues. V dropped 3 bases and J dropped 0 bases, with 8 bases sitting between them. Looked up from germline, CDR1 is KGHSH and CDR2 is LQKENI. Here the CDR3 reads CASSPFRDQETQYF. The CDR3 DNA reads TGTGCCAGCTCACCGTTCAGGGACCAAGAGACCCAGTACTTC.

This chain joins TRBV3-1 (or the pseudogene TRBV3-2) and TRBJ2-5; D is ambiguous. Germline loops: CDR1 LGHDT, CDR2 YNNKEL (reference sequence). The germline V and J ends were trimmed by 2 bases and 5 bases, with 3 bases remaining between them. There are 11 residues in the CDR3. As DNA, the CDR3 is TGTGCCAGCAGCCAACGGGAGACCCAGTACTTC. Protein sequence: CASSQRETQYF.